A selection of T cell receptor beta chains follows, all from one sample in a study of cytomegalovirus exposure and HLA in healthy donors. Sequencing was performed with immunoSEQ multiplex PCR; in TCRdb, only in-frame clones are kept and a portion is missing. The sample shows roughly 120,000 clones, roughly 68% of them seen only once. Sequenced: PBMCs. The receptors here all came from a man aged 30-40 years in good health and CMV-seropositive. Both conserved end residues are part of each CDR3.

TRBJ1-4 TRBV15 CATGLFFYGLTNEKLFF
TRBJ1-4 TRBV30 CAWSVGRGGKLFF
TRBJ1-2 TRBV29-1 CSVAPMEGTGDLNYGYTF
TRBJ2-3 TRBV19 CASSRTTLSTDTQYF
TRBJ2-3 TRBV7-9 CASRTAGDLVWVTDTQYF
TRBJ2-2 TRBV9 CASSVSHGGGELFF
TRBJ2-3 TRBV11-2 CASSLTSGTSGGATDTQYF
TRBJ2-5 TRBV6-1 CASSGRLAGAQETQYF
TRBJ2-1 TRBV6-5 CAGSRLGGSFEQFF
TRBJ2-6 TRBV5-4 CASSTGTGTGANVLTF
TRBJ1-3 TRBV7-2 CASSLQGSGNTIYF
TRBJ2-7 TRBV7-9 CASSATSGGPYEQYF
TRBJ1-5 TRBV9 CASSVEAGVQPQHF
TRBJ2-6 TRBV29-1 CSVENAPGQGESGANVLTF
TRBJ1-2 TRBV9 CASSVPGQSYGYTF
TRBJ2-6 TRBV15 CATSRIQLRPPNYSGANVLTF
TRBJ2-1 TRBV7-2 CASSSASGRALGGSYNEQFF
TRBJ2-6 TRBV5-4 CASGTPGANVLTF
TRBJ2-5 TRBV7-8 CASSYTRGLGETQYF
TRBJ2-5 TRBV4-1 CASSRIAGKETQYF
TRBJ2-3 TRBV4-3 CASSQDHLRASGHTDTQYF
TRBJ2-1 TRBV29-1 CSVEDQGSPDYNEQFF
- TRBV5-8 CASSYSGGYEQYF
TRBJ1-4 TRBV2 CASSDRQGNEKLFF
TRBJ1-1 TRBV2 CASSEGGGKAFF
TRBJ1-1 TRBV30 CAWSVLPRAADTEAFF
TRBJ2-3 TRBV9 CASSAGQGTSTDTQYF
TRBJ1-6 TRBV30 CAWSVEGAPNSPLHF
TRBJ2-3 TRBV29-1 CSVELRQGVDTQYF
TRBJ2-7 TRBV19 CASSSPEHRGYEQYF
TRBJ1-1 TRBV7-6 CASSLEPPERSGMAATEAFF
TRBJ2-1 TRBV5-1 CASSLRAQGFIYNEQFF
TRBJ2-1 TRBV14 CASSQWAAYNEQFF
TRBJ2-1 TRBV7-2 CASSLAIGAGDYNEQFF
TRBJ2-3 TRBV6-5 CASGDLTTADTQYF
TRBJ2-7 TRBV11-3 CASSLQGGLAYEQYF
TRBJ2-7 TRBV5-1 CASSSGLAGVGEQYF
TRBJ2-7 TRBV6-6 CASSRDRNRLYEQYF
TRBJ1-4 TRBV2 CASRFNRGEKLFF
TRBJ1-1 TRBV28 CASSLVSVTEAFF
TRBJ1-1 TRBV28 CAGSPPGTVNTEAFF
TRBJ2-3 TRBV7-3 CASSSRASTDTQYF
TRBJ1-3 TRBV7-2 CASSLTPPTGGGGNTIYF
TRBJ2-3 TRBV4-1 CASSRRTSGGASTDTQYF
TRBJ2-1 TRBV9 CASSVSGGSYNEQFF
TRBJ2-2 TRBV11-2 CASSLGTSVTGELFF
TRBJ2-1 TRBV14 CASSQEGAGVRRLNEQFF
TRBJ1-2 TRBV6-1 CASSEANRDYGYTF
TRBJ2-1 TRBV27 CASSLQTTGHNEQFF